This T cell receptor beta chain derives from a study of blood T cell repertoires in COVID-19. In the original analysis: Amplification with reference gene primers provided the estimates of nucleated cell counts. Assay: immunoSEQ multiplex PCR; the TCRdb copy retains only in-frame clones and omits some. That table supplies the V and J calls and clone size; D and trimming were determined from the DNA. This repertoire shows roughly 95,000 clones, approximately 80% found once; its top ten account for roughly 4%. Per germline, CDR1 KGHDR and CDR2 SFDVKD. This CDR3 has 17 amino acids. V was shortened by 3 bases and J by 3 bases, with 16 bases between the two germline ends.

The chain couples TRBV24-1 to TRBJ2-2; unclear D gene. The sequencing sample was made of peripheral blood. The receptor was derived from a man aged 60 to 69 with acute or convalescent COVID-19. For the CDR3, the DNA is TGTGCCACCAGTGATGGTTTCAGGATATTGGACACCGGGGAGCTGTTTTTT. Its protein is CATSDGFRILDTGELFF.